The rows below give T cell receptor beta chains drawn from one sample of a study of CD8 T cells in ankylosing spondylitis. TCRdb analysed the 5' RACE reads with MiXCR anew, one entry per CDR3 protein. The sample consists of some 92,000 distinct CDR3 sequences, around 30% of them appearing once. The sequencing sample was made of blood, either unsorted or a sorted T cell fraction (not recorded which). All receptors come from a male donor with ankylosing spondylitis or in good health (not recorded which). Each CDR3 is given with its conserved first and last residue. The D gene is left open where the match is weak. Where a row states a size, it is once, few, many or the class of an expanded clone; other rows omit it.

few	TRBV18	TRBD2	TRBJ2-3	TGTGCCAGCAAATTAGCGGGGCAAACCACAGATACGCAGTATTTT	CASKLAGQTTDTQYF
NA	TRBV5-1	NA	TRBJ2-5	TGCGCCAGCAGCGGGGGGTCCCAAGAGACCCAGTACTTC	CASSGGSQETQYF
few	TRBV2	NA	TRBJ1-5	TGTGCCAGCGACCGGGGGAAAACGGCTCAGCCCCAGCATTTT	CASDRGKTAQPQHF
many	TRBV20-1	NA	TRBJ1-2	TGCAGTGCTAGCTACGCTAACTATGGCTACACCTTC	CSASYANYGYTF
NA	TRBV5-1	TRBD2	TRBJ2-1	TGCGCCAGCAGCCCACATTACCTAGCGGGAGCTGTATATGAGCAGTTCTTC	CASSPHYLAGAVYEQFF
once	TRBV6-1	NA	TRBJ2-2	TGTGCCAGCAGTGAACTTGGGGCCGGGGAGCTGTTTTTT	CASSELGAGELFF
NA	TRBV5-1	TRBD2	TRBJ2-1	TGCGCCAGCAGCGTGACTAGCGGGAGGGCCATTGAGCAGTTCTTC	CASSVTSGRAIEQFF
few	TRBV15	NA	TRBJ2-7	TGTGCCACCAGCAGAGCGGGAGTTTCCTACGAGCAGTACTTC	CATSRAGVSYEQYF
NA	TRBV7-3	NA	TRBJ1-1	TGTGCCAGCAGCTTTCAACCGGATATGAACACTGAAGCTTTCTTT	CASSFQPDMNTEAFF
NA	TRBV20-1	TRBD2	TRBJ2-1	TGCAGTGCTACCCATAGCGGGAATGAGCAGTTCTTC	CSATHSGNEQFF
few	TRBV7-3	TRBD1	TRBJ1-1	TGTGCCAGCAGCTTAAATGGGGGACAGGTCGAAGCTTTCTTT	CASSLNGGQVEAFF
NA	TRBV20-1	NA	TRBJ1-3	TGCAGTGCTTACAAACAGGGTTATATTGGGAACACCATATATTTT	CSAYKQGYIGNTIYF
few	TRBV6-1	NA	TRBJ1-1	TGTGCCAGCAGGCGGGGAATACGAATCACTGAAGCTTTCTTT	CASRRGIRITEAFF
few	TRBV29-1	NA	TRBJ2-3	TGCAGCGTTGAATTAGCAGATACGCAGTATTTT	CSVELADTQYF
NA	TRBV20-1	TRBD2	TRBJ2-3	TGCAGTGCTAGAGATGGGGCGGGGGGCCTTTTCGCACAGTATTTT	CSARDGAGGLFAQYF
NA	TRBV6-1	NA	TRBJ1-2	TGTGCCAGCACCGTCGGCGGGGACTATGGCTACACCTTC	CASTVGGDYGYTF
few	TRBV4-2	NA	TRBJ1-1	TGTGCCAGCAGCCAAGATGTAGGGACACATGAAGCTTTCTTT	CASSQDVGTHEAFF
NA	TRBV7-2	TRBD1	TRBJ1-5	TGTGCCAGCAGCTCGGGACAGGGGAGCAATCAGCCCCAGCATTTT	CASSSGQGSNQPQHF
NA	TRBV12-3/TRBV12-4	NA	TRBJ1-2	TGTGCCAGCAGTTTTGGGGAGACAGCCGAGGGAAATGGCTACACCTTC	CASSFGETAEGNGYTF
NA	TRBV20-1	NA	TRBJ2-7	TGCAGTGCTAGCAAGCGGAGGCCCCACGAGCAGTACTTC	CSASKRRPHEQYF
NA	TRBV7-2	TRBD1	TRBJ2-5	TGTGCCAGCAGCCCTGGTACGGGACAGCAAGAGACCCAGTACTTC	CASSPGTGQQETQYF
NA	TRBV3-1	TRBD1	TRBJ2-1	TGTGCCAGCAGCTCTAGAGGGGGCCGAACCATCGATGAGCAGTTCTTC	CASSSRGGRTIDEQFF
NA	TRBV20-1	NA	TRBJ2-7	TGCAGTGCTAGAGATTGGCGGGGGCCCTACGAGCAGTACTTC	CSARDWRGPYEQYF
few	TRBV5-1	TRBD2	TRBJ2-2	TGCGCCAGCAGCTTGGTGGCTAGCGGGACCGGGGAGCTGTTTTTT	CASSLVASGTGELFF
many	TRBV6-1	TRBD2	TRBJ2-1	TGTGCCAGCAGCTTGGGACTAGCGGGAGACGAGCAGTTCTTC	CASSLGLAGDEQFF
NA	TRBV4-1	NA	TRBJ1-4	TGCGCCAGCAGCCAAGATCAGCCGGGTGAAAAACTGTTTTTT	CASSQDQPGEKLFF
NA	TRBV20-1	NA	TRBJ2-1	TGCAGTGCTAGTCCCGGAAGCGACTTCTACAATGAGCAGTTCTTC	CSASPGSDFYNEQFF
NA	TRBV5-1	TRBD1	TRBJ2-1	TGCGCCAGCAGCTTTAGGGACAGGGAGGATGAGCAGTTCTTC	CASSFRDREDEQFF
NA	TRBV12-3/TRBV12-4	TRBD1	TRBJ2-5	TGTGCCAGCAGGCGGACAGGGGGACTGGAGTACTTC	CASRRTGGLEYF
NA	TRBV20-1	TRBD2	TRBJ2-2	TGCAGTTCGCTCAGAGCGGGAGCGAACACCGGGGAGCTGTTTTTT	CSSLRAGANTGELFF
NA	TRBV10-1	TRBD1	TRBJ2-7	TGCGCCAGCAGCCCGGGACAGAGCATCTACGAGCAGTACTTC	CASSPGQSIYEQYF
few	TRBV5-1	NA	TRBJ2-7	TGCGCCAGCAGCTTCGACGGATACGAGCAGTACTTC	CASSFDGYEQYF
once	TRBV6-6	NA	TRBJ2-3	TGTGCCAGCAGTTACTTGGGCCCAGATACGCAGTATTTT	CASSYLGPDTQYF